This T cell receptor beta chain appears in the sequencing data of a study of T cell responses to AZD1222 COVID-19 vaccine. Study-wide context: Pooled together were second doses at about 4 or about 12 weeks.

Looked up from germline, CDR1 is LNHNV and CDR2 is YYDKDF (reference sequence). The CDR3 consists of 16 residues. V shed 3 bases and J 1 base; nucleotides not matched to a gene: 2. General study results and limits: Every sample of the repertoires postdated the peak T cell response. In a largely white British group with more females than males, clonal diversity was possibly underestimated. Close to half of all spike-specific TCRs reportedly target regions of the variants that are unmutated.

With regard to this clone: What it binds is unknown.

TCRdb's table, derived via immunoSEQ multiplex PCR, lists solely in-frame clones and lacks some. The repertoire includes fewer than 110,000 clones, roughly 91% of them detected once, and 4% to 5.5% sits in the top ten. This sequence originates from an adult in good health. This sequence joins TRBV15 and TRBJ1-3; 11 bases are a match to TRBD1. Sequencing used peripheral blood, obtained on day 0 of AZD1222 vaccination. The CDR3 coding sequence is TGTGCCACCAGCAGCGGGACAGGGGGGTCTGGAAACACCATATATTTT. Amino acid sequence: CATSSGTGGSGNTIYF.